The entry below gives a single T cell receptor beta chain sequence along with its context. Its antigen is not identified. This sample was taken from a study of CXCR3-negative and CXCR3-positive naive CD8 T cells. The wider study: Each library held about 1.5 +/- 0.3 million TRB reads, around 140 million in total. Findings and limits, study-wide: With respect to TRBV-TRBJ usage, naive CXCR3-negative and CXCR3-positive cells were similar; memory differed. CXCR3-expressing naive cells carried TRB CDR3s more hydrophobic than those of CXCR3-negative naive cells.

CD45RO-CCR7+CD27+CD95- marked naive CD8+ T cells. The study made its TRB cDNA libraries by 5' RACE, adding UMI labels. Following a re-call of the 5' RACE reads, TCRdb has one entry per CDR3 protein and lacks DNA. This specimen shows about 42,000 distinct CDR3 sequences; the ten leading clones hold 2.5%. This CDR3 region has 14 residues. Germline CDR1 reads MGHRA; CDR2 reads YSYEKL. The clonotype was recovered from a human donor in good health. Some clones in this sample may be carry-over from other donors' samples. Material for sequencing was naive CXCR3- CD8+ T cells from blood. Subset specified: CD45RO-CCR7+CD27+CD95- naive CD8+ T cells lacking CXCR3 (TNR3-). The chain is built from TRBV4-1 and TRBJ2-7; TCRdb picks TRBD1, but there is no DNA to check that call. CDR3 sequence reads: CASSLQGGNYEQYF.